The 20 T cell receptor beta chains below all came from one sample that was sequenced in a study of shared clonotypes between healthy human individuals. The repertoire was sequenced with immunoSEQ multiplex PCR; TCRdb's copy has only in-frame clones and lacks some. The sample lists more than 550,000 clones, less than 95% occurring once. What was sequenced was memory CD8+ T cells from PBMCs. Subset denoted: CD45RO+ cells pooled with CCR7-negative TemRA cells. The receptors were sampled from a man younger than 30 in good health. Some clones in this sample may be carry-over from other donors' samples.

This clone was recorded a few times. V usage is TRBV19 and J usage is TRBJ1-1, with unresolved D. Germline V gives CDR1 LNHDA, CDR2 SQIVND (reference sequence). The length of the CDR3 is 14 residues. The V end was cut by 10 bases, the J end by 1 base, with 16 bases between. In DNA, the CDR3 is TGTGCCACGTTCATTGGAGGGTCGAACACTGAAGCTTTCTTT. This codes for CATFIGGSNTEAFF.

The chain is built from TRBV19 and TRBJ2-3; D is possibly TRBD1 (7 bases). The CDR3 covers 13 residues. Germline V gives CDR1 LNHDA, CDR2 SQIVND (reference sequence). V shed 7 bases and J shed 8 bases, with 16 bases lying between them. The CDR3 sequence: CASMAGQGGTQYF. CDR3 bases: TGTGCCAGTATGGCCGGCCAGGGGGGTACGCAGTATTTT.

The chain couples TRBV19 to TRBJ2-5, with TRBD1 matching 8 bases. The CDR3 loop spans 17 amino acids. With V trimmed by 6 bases and J by 5 bases, 17 bases remained unmatched. Germline CDR1 LNHDA, CDR2 SQIVND (reference sequence). CDR3 sequence reads: CASSDGQGLSSWETQYF. Written as DNA, the CDR3 is TGTGCCAGTAGCGACGGACAGGGTCTTTCTTCCTGGGAGACCCAGTACTTC.

This chain connects TRBV18 to TRBJ1-6; D uncertain. Per germline, CDR1 KGHSH and CDR2 LQKENI. With 1 base removed from V and 11 bases from J, the gap between germline ends came to 21 bases. The CDR3 loop spans 17 amino acids. CDR3 sequence: CASSPRGGPSRKTPLHF. CDR3 nucleotide sequence: TGTGCCAGCTCACCACGGGGAGGTCCCTCAAGAAAGACACCCCTCCACTTT. Drawing the rest from reference TRBV18 and TRBJ1-6, the complete variable domain is NAGVMQNPRHLVRRRGQEARLRCSPMKGHSHVYWYRQLPEEGLKFMVYLQKENIIDESGMPKERFSAEFPKEGPSILRIQQVVRGDSAAYFCASSPRGGPSRKTPLHFGNGTRLTVT.

Remarks on this clone: Other DNA sequences within the sample encode an identical CDR3. V gene TRBV5-1 combines with J gene TRBJ2-7; the D gene is possibly TRBD1 (6 bases). Trimming pared 1 base from V and 1 base from J, leaving 6 bases between. The CDR3 has 13 residues. From germline, CDR1 is SGHRS and CDR2 YFSETQ. CDR3 nucleotide sequence: TGCGCCAGCAGCTTGACAGGGTCCTACGAGCAGTACTTC. Residues: CASSLTGSYEQYF.

The chain employs TRBV27 and TRBJ2-1; 12 bases agree with TRBD2. V lost 2 bases and J lost 8; bases outside the gene matches: 4. This CDR3 is 15 amino acids long. The germline CDR1 and CDR2 sequences are MNHEY and SMNVEV (reference sequence). The CDR3 coding sequence is TGTGCCAGCAGTTTAAGGACTAGCGGGAAGGATGAGCAGTTCTTC. Amino acids: CASSLRTSGKDEQFF.

Remarks on this clone: A read error may produce the germline difference seen at one junction end. J is TRBJ1-1 and V is TRBV19; D possibly corresponds to TRBD1 (5 bases). CDR3 size: 15 residues. The germline CDR1 and CDR2 sequences are LNHDA and SQIVND (reference sequence). Written as DNA, the CDR3 is TGTGCCAGTAGTTTAGACAGCAACATGAACACTGAAGCTTTCTTT. Encoded protein: CASSLDSNMNTEAFF.

The chain carries TRBV10-3 and TRBJ2-7; TRBD1 aligns across 7 bases. This CDR3 contains 12 residues. The V gene's germline CDR1 is ENHRY and CDR2 SYGVKD. V gave up 9 bases and J gave up 2 bases; unmatched junction bases: 4. The CDR3 reads CAMGDSPYEQYF. CDR3 DNA sequence: TGTGCCATGGGGGACAGCCCCTACGAGCAGTACTTC.

The chain has TRBV6-4 and TRBJ2-3; D possibly corresponds to TRBD1 (5 bases). Germline V gene sequence: CDR1 MRHNA, CDR2 SNTAGT. Trimming shortened V by 6 bases and J by 4 bases, and 11 bases separated the two germline ends. The CDR3 has 13 amino acids. DNA of the CDR3: TGTGCCAGCAGCCAGGGTCCCGCAGATACGCAGTATTTT. It translates to CASSQGPADTQYF.

There are many counts of this clone. This sequence joins TRBV4-2 and TRBJ2-7; no clear D. The germline V and J ends were trimmed by 0 bases and 1 base, with 16 bases remaining between them. The CDR3 has 17 residues. CDR1 and CDR2 (germline): LGHNA, YNFKEQ. Here the CDR3 DNA reads TGTGCCAGCAGCCAAGAATCACCTTTTCTGGGATCCTACGAGCAGTACTTC. Translation: CASSQESPFLGSYEQYF.

This clone was detected only once. J is TRBJ2-5 and V is TRBV2; 15 bases map to TRBD2. In germline, CDR1 is SNHLY, CDR2 FYNNEI. This CDR3 contains 15 residues. J gave up 0 bases and V 9 bases, and 2 bases lay outside the gene matches. CDR3 DNA sequence: TGTGCCAGGGGGACTAGCGGGAGGTACCAAGAGACCCAGTACTTC. Translating it yields CARGTSGRYQETQYF.

The chain is built from TRBV7-9 and TRBJ2-1; D is unclear. Germline loops: CDR1 SEHNR, CDR2 FQNEAQ (reference sequence). The V end lost 10 bases, the J end lost 2 bases, and 15 bases lay between the germline ends. There are 14 residues in the CDR3. Here the CDR3 DNA reads TGTGCCACCAGAGATGAAGCTACCTACAATGAGCAGTTCTTC. This sequence encodes CATRDEATYNEQFF.

CDR3: CASSWAGQGGPEQYF. DNA for the CDR3: TGTGCCAGCAGCTGGGCGGGACAGGGGGGGCCCGAGCAGTACTTC. The rearrangement joins TRBV5-5 to TRBJ2-7; 11 positions match TRBD1. From germline, CDR1 is SGHKS and CDR2 YYEKEE (reference sequence). J was trimmed by 6 bases and V by 3 bases; bases with no gene match: 8. CDR3 length: 15 residues.

The rearrangement uses TRBV23-1 and TRBJ2-6; TRBD2 matches 7 bases. TRBV23-1 is identified as an open reading frame with a role that is uncertain. The CDR3 has 16 residues. Trimming removed 0 bases from V and 2 bases from J; junction bases left unmatched: 1. Written as DNA, the CDR3 is TGCGCCAGCAGTCAATCTCGGGGGGCTGGGGCCAACGTCCTGACTTTC. Residues: CASSQSRGAGANVLTF.

This clone occurred a few times. V and J are TRBV7-9 and TRBJ1-2, with D possibly being TRBD1 (5 bases). CDR3 length equals 14 residues. Germline V gene lookup returns CDR1 SEHNR and CDR2 FQNEAQ (reference sequence). The ends were cut back, 1 base at V and 6 bases at J, with 12 bases in the middle. The CDR3 DNA is TGTGCCAGCAGCTTAGTGGGGCGAGGGGATGGCTACACCTTC. This encodes CASSLVGRGDGYTF.

The V and J genes are TRBV10-1 and TRBJ2-7; 9 nucleotides align to TRBD2. The V gene's germline CDR1 is WNHNN and CDR2 SYGVQD (reference sequence). The V and J ends lost 2 bases and 0 bases, in that order; junction bases with no gene match: 2. This CDR3 spans 15 amino acids. The chain's CDR3 is CASSEAGGISYEQYF. CDR3 nucleotides: TGCGCCAGCAGTGAGGCGGGAGGGATCTCCTACGAGCAGTACTTC.

The chain has TRBV27 and TRBJ2-3; D perhaps matches TRBD1 (6 bases). This CDR3 comprises 17 residues. The germline gives CDR1 MNHEY, CDR2 SMNVEV (reference sequence). V lost 1 base and J 4 bases, leaving 18 bases between the germline ends. CDR3 protein: CASSLLSRGGLADTQYF. The DNA of the CDR3 is TGTGCCAGCAGTTTATTATCTAGAGGGGGTTTGGCAGATACGCAGTATTTT.

The CDR3: CASCRGPYEQYF. In DNA form, the CDR3 reads TGTGCCAGCTGCAGGGGCCCCTACGAGCAGTACTTC. V gene TRBV6-1 combines with J gene TRBJ2-7, with a weak D call TRBD1 (6 bases). Germline V gives CDR1 MNHNS, CDR2 SASEGT. This CDR3 is 12 amino acids long. With 8 bases removed from V and 2 bases from J, the gap between germline ends came to 10 bases.

The chain carries TRBV4-1 and TRBJ2-1; the D gene is possibly TRBD2 (5 bases). From germline, CDR1 is MGHRA and CDR2 YSYEKL. V was cut by 4 bases and J by 5 bases, with 18 bases left in between. The CDR3 sequence is 16 residues long. The CDR3 protein is CASSRARAVENNEQFF. The CDR3 DNA reads as TGCGCCAGCAGCCGGGCTAGAGCGGTAGAAAACAATGAGCAGTTCTTC.

This chain uses TRBV28 with TRBJ2-3; tentative D call: TRBD2 (5 bases). The CDR3 sequence is 15 residues long. Trimming took off 6 bases at V and 4 bases at J, with 17 bases between the two ends. CDR1 is MDHEN, CDR2 SYDVKM, per germline. The CDR3 region is CASRSTGSVADTQYF. Here the CDR3 DNA reads TGTGCCAGCAGATCGACGGGGTCTGTGGCAGATACGCAGTATTTT.